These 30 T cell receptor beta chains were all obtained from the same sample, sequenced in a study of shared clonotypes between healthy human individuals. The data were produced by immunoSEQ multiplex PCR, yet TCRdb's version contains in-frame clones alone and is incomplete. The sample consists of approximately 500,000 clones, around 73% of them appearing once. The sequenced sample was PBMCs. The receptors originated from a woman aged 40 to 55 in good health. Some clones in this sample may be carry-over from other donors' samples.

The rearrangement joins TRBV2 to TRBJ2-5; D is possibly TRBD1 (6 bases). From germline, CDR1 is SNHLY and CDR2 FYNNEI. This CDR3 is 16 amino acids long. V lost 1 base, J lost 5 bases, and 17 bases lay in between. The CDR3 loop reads CASSEVELGAGETQYF. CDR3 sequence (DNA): TGTGCCAGCAGTGAAGTTGAGTTGGGGGCCGGGGAGACCCAGTACTTC.

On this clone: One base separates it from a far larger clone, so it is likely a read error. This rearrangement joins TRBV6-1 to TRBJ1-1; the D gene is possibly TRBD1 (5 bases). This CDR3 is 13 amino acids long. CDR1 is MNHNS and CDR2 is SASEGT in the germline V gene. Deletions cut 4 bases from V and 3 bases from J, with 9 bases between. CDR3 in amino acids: CASSAEGHTEAFF. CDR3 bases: TGTGCCAGCAGTGCTGAGGGACACACTGAAGCTTTCTTT.

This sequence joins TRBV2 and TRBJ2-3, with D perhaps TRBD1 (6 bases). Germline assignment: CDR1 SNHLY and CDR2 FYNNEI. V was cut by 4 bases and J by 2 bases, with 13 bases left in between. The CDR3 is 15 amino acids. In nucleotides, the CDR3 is TGTGCCAGCAGTGTTCTTCAGGGGATCACAGATACGCAGTATTTT. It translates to CASSVLQGITDTQYF.

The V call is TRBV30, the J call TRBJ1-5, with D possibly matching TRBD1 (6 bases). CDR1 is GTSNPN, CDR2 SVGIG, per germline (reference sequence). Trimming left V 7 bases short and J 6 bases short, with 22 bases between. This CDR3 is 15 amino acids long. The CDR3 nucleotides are TGTGCCTTTAGCGAGTCCGGGACAACGGGTCAGCCCCAGCATTTT. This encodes CAFSESGTTGQPQHF.

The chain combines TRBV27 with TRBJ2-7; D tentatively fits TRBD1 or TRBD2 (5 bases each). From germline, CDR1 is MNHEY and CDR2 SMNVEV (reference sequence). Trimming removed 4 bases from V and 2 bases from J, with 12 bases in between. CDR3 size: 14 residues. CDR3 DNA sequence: TGTGCCAGCAGTTGGGGGATAGGGGCCTACGAGCAGTACTTC. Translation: CASSWGIGAYEQYF.

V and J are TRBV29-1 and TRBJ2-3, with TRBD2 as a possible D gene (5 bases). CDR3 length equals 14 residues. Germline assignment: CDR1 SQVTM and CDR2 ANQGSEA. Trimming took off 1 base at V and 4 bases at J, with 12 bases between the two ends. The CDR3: CSVEGVGVPDTQYF. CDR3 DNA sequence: TGCAGCGTTGAAGGAGTGGGAGTCCCAGATACGCAGTATTTT.

The CDR3 DNA sequence: TGTGCCAGCAGTGGGACAGGGGATCAGCCCCAGCATTTT. Its translation is CASSGTGDQPQHF. V usage is TRBV27 and J usage is TRBJ1-5; 10 bases match TRBD1. The V and J ends lost 5 bases and 5 bases, in that order; junction bases with no gene match: 0. The CDR3 is made up of 13 amino acids. CDR1 MNHEY and CDR2 SMNVEV come from the germline V gene (reference sequence).

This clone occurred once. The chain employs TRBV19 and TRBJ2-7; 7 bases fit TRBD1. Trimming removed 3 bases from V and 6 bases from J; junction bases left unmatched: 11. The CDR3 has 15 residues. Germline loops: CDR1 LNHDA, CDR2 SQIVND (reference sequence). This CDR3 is CASSILRDSHSEQYF. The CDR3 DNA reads TGTGCCAGTAGTATCCTCCGGGACAGTCACAGCGAGCAGTACTTC.

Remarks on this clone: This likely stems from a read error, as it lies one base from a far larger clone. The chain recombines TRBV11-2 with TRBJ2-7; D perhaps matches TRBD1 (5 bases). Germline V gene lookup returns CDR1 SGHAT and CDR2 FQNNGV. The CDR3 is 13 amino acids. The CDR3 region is CASSLQGSYKQYF. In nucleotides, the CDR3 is TGTGCCAGCAGCTTGCAGGGCTCCTACAAGCAGTACTTC.

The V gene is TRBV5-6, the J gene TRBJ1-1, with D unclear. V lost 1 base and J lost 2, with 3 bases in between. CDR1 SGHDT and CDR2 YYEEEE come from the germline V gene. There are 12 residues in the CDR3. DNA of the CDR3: TGTGCCAGCAGCTTGAAAAACACTGAAGCTTTCTTT. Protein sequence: CASSLKNTEAFF.

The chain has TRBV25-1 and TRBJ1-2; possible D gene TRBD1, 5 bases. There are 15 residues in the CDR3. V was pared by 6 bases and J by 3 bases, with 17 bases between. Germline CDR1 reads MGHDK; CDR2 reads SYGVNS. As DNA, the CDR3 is TGTGCCAGCAGCCCGGGCGGGGGACCTCACTATGGCTACACCTTC. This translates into CASSPGGGPHYGYTF.

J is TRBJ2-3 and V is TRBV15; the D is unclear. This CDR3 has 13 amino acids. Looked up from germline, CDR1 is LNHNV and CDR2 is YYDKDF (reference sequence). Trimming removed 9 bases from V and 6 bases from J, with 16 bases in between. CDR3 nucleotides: TGTGCCACAACAAACCCACCTGGGGATACGCAGTATTTT. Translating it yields CATTNPPGDTQYF.

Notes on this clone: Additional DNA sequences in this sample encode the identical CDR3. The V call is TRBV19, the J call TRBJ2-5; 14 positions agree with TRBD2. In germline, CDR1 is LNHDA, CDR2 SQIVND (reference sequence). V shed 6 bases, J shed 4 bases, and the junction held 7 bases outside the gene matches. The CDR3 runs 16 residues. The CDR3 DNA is TGTGCCAGTAGCTTCGGGACTAGCGGGAGAGGAGAGACCCAGTACTTC. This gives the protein CASSFGTSGRGETQYF.

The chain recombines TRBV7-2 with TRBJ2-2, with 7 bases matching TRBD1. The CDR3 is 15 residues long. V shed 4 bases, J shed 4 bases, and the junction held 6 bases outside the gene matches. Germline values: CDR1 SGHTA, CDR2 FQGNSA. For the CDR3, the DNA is TGTGCCAGCAGCTACGCCAGGGGGAGCACCGGGGAGCTGTTTTTT. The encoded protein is CASSYARGSTGELFF.

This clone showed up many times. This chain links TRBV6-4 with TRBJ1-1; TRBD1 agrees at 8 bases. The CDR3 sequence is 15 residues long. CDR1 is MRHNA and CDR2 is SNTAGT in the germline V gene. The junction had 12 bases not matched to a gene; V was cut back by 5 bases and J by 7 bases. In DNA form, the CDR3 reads TGTGCCAGCAGTCTACACCCTGACAGGGGCAGTGAAGCTTTCTTT. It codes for CASSLHPDRGSEAFF.

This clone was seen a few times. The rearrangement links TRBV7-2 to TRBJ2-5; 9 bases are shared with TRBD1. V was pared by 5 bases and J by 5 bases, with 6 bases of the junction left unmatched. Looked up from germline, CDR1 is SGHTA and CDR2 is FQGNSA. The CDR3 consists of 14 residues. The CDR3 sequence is CASSGTGRIETQYF. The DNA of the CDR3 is TGTGCCAGCAGCGGGACAGGGAGAATCGAGACCCAGTACTTC.

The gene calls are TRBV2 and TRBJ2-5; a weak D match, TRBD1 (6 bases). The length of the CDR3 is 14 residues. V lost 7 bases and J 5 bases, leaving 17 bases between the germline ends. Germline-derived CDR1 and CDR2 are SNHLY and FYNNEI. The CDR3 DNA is TGTGCCAGCAAATCTAGGGCTCAGGGGGAGACCCAGTACTTC. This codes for CASKSRAQGETQYF.

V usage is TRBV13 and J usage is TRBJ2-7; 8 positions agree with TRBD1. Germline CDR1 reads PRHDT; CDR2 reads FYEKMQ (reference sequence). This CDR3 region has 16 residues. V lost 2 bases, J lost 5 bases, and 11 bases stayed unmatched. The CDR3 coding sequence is TGTGCCAGCAGCTTACATGTCGGACAGGGAGTTGACGAGCAGTACTTC. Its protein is CASSLHVGQGVDEQYF.

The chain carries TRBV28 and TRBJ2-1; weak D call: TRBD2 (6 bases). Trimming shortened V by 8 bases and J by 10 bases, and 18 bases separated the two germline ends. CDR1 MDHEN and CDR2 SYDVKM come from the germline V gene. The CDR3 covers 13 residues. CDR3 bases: TGTGCCAGCGCGGGATCTATTGGGCGGGAGCAGTTCTTC. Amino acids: CASAGSIGREQFF.

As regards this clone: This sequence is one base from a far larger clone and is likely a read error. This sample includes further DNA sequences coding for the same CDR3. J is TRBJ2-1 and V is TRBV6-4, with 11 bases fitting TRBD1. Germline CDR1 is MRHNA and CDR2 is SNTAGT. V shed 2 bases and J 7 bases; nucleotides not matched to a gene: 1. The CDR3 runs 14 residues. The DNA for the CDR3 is TGTGCCAGCAGTGACGGGACAGGGGGTAATGAGCAGTTCTTC. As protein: CASSDGTGGNEQFF.

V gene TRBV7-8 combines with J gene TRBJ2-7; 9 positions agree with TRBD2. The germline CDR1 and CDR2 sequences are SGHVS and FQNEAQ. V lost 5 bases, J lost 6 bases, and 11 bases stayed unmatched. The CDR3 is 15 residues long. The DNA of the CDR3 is TGTGCCAGCAGCCCTCGGACTAGCGACCTAGGCGAGCAGTACTTC. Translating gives CASSPRTSDLGEQYF.

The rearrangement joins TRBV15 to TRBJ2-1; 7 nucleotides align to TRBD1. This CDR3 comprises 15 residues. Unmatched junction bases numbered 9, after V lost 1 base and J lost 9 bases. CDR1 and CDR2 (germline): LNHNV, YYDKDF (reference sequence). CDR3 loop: CATSRARQGLTEQFF. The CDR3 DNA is TGTGCCACCAGCAGAGCCCGACAGGGATTGACTGAGCAGTTCTTC.

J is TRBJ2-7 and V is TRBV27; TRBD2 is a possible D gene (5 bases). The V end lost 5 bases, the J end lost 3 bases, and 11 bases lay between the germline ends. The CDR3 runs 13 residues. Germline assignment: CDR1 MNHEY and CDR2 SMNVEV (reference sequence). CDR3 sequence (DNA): TGTGCCAGCAGTCCCGGACTGGGCTACGAGCAGTACTTC. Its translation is CASSPGLGYEQYF.

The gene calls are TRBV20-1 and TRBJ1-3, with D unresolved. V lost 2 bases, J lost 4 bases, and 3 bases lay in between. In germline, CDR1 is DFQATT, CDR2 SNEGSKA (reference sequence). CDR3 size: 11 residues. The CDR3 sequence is CSARLGNTIYF. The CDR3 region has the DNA TGCAGTGCTAGACTCGGAAACACCATATATTTT.

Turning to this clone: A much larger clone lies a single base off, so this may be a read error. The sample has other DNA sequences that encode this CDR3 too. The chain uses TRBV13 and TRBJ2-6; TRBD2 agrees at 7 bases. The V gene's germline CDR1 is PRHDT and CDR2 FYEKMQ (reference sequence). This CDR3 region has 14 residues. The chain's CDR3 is CASSLGGYANVLTF. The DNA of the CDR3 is TGTGCCAGCAGCTTGGGAGGGTACGCCAACGTCCTGACCTTC.

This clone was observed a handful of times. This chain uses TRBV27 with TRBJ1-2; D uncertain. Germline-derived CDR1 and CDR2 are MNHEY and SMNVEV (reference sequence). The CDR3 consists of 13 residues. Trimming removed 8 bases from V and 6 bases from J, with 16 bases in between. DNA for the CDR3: TGTGCCAGCGGCTTTCGGGGTGGAAATGGCTACACCTTC. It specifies CASGFRGGNGYTF.

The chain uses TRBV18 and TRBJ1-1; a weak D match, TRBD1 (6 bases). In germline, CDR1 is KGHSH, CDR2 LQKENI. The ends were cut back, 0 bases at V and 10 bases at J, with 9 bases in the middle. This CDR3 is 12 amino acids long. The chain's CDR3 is CASSPPRGAAFF. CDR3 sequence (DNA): TGTGCCAGCTCACCACCCAGGGGCGCAGCTTTCTTT.

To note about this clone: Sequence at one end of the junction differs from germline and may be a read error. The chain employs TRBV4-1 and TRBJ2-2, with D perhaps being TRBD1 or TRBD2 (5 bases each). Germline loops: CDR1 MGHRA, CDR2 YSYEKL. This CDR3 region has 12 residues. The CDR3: CASSQEDGTPIF. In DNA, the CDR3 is TGCGCCAGCAGCCAGGAGGACGGGACCCCCATTTTT.

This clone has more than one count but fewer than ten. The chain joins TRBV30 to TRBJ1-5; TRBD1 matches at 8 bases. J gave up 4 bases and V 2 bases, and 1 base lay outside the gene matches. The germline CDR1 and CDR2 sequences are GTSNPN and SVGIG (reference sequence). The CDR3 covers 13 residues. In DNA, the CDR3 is TGTGCCTGGAGTCAGGGGGCGAATCAGCCCCAGCATTTT. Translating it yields CAWSQGANQPQHF.

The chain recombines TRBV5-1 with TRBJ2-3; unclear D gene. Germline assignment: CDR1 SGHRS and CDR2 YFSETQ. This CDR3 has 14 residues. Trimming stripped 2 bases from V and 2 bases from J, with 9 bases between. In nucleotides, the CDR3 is TGCGCCAGCAGCTTCACAGATTTCACAGATACGCAGTATTTT. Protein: CASSFTDFTDTQYF.